One and the same sample provided the 21 T cell receptor beta chains below, sequenced in a study of T cell responses to AZD1222 COVID-19 vaccine. Using immunoSEQ multiplex PCR, the repertoire was profiled, and TCRdb retains in-frame clones only, with some absent. Altogether about 140,000 clones are present, around 93% being singletons, with the ten largest covering around 2.3%. The source was peripheral blood, collected on day 0 of AZD1222 vaccination. The receptors here all came from an adult in good health.

The chain has TRBV28 and TRBJ2-7; the D is unclear. V was pared by 6 bases and J by 3 bases, with 9 bases between. The CDR3 is 12 amino acids. Germline V lookup: CDR1 MDHEN, CDR2 SYDVKM. CDR3 DNA sequence: TGTGCCAGCAGAGACACTCTCTACGAGCAGTACTTC. Translating it yields CASRDTLYEQYF.

The gene calls are TRBV11-2 and TRBJ1-3; a weak D match, TRBD1 (6 bases). This CDR3 is built from 14 residues. Between the trimmed V and J ends, which lost 0 bases and 6 bases, there was a span of 9 bases. CDR1 is SGHAT and CDR2 is FQNNGV in the germline V gene. The CDR3: CASSLEQGENTIYF. The CDR3 bases are TGTGCCAGCAGCTTAGAACAGGGAGAAAACACCATATATTTT.

The chain recombines TRBV6-6 with TRBJ1-5; possibly TRBD1 for D (6 bases). The V and J ends lost 2 bases and 7 bases respectively, with 12 bases between them. In germline, CDR1 is MNHNY, CDR2 SVGAGI (reference sequence). This CDR3 comprises 14 residues. CDR3 amino acids: CASSYTAGEQPQHF. The CDR3 DNA sequence: TGTGCCAGCAGTTACACTGCAGGGGAACAGCCCCAGCATTTT.

J is TRBJ1-3 and V is TRBV7-2, with a possible D match to TRBD1 (5 bases). The CDR3 contains 15 residues. The germline CDR1 and CDR2 sequences are SGHTA and FQGNSA. V was cut by 5 bases and J by 2 bases, with 13 bases left in between. The CDR3, as DNA: TGTGCCAGCAGCCGCATGGTAGGGGCTGGAAACACCATATATTTT. This gives the protein CASSRMVGAGNTIYF.

The chain combines TRBV27 with TRBJ1-1; 8 positions agree with TRBD1. The CDR3 has 14 residues. Trimming removed 6 bases from V and 5 bases from J; junction bases left unmatched: 8. Germline V lookup: CDR1 MNHEY, CDR2 SMNVEV (reference sequence). CDR3 bases: TGTGCCAGCAGCCCCGGACAGGGTAAAACTGAAGCTTTCTTT. Translation gives CASSPGQGKTEAFF.

Concerning this clone itself: Germline and junction disagree at one end, which may indicate a read error. This sequence joins TRBV19 and TRBJ2-3; D might be TRBD1 or TRBD2, each matching 5 bases. The CDR3 loop spans 15 amino acids. Germline CDR1 is LNHDA and CDR2 is SQIVND (reference sequence). CDR3 sequence (DNA): TGTGCCAGTAACCTAGCTGGTTGGGGCACAGATTCGCAGTATTTT. Amino acid sequence: CASNLAGWGTDSQYF.

The genes are TRBV11-2 and TRBJ1-6; 8 nucleotides agree with TRBD1. Trimming cost V 0 bases and J 9 bases; bases outside gene matches: 7. Germline V gene lookup returns CDR1 SGHAT and CDR2 FQNNGV. The CDR3 contains 16 residues. CDR3: CASSLDVRGHASPLHF. The CDR3 bases are TGTGCCAGCAGCTTAGACGTCAGGGGGCATGCTTCACCCCTCCACTTT. Combining the CDR3 with reference TRBV11-2 and TRBJ1-6 gives the whole variable domain EAGVAQSPRYKIIEKRQSVAFWCNPISGHATLYWYQQILGQGPKLLIQFQNNGVVDDSQLPKDRFSAERLKGVDSTLKIQPAKLEDSAVYLCASSLDVRGHASPLHFGNGTRLTVT.

The rearrangement uses TRBV18 and TRBJ1-1; D uncertain. V was trimmed by 1 base and J by 7 bases, leaving 7 bases between them. Germline V gene lookup returns CDR1 KGHSH and CDR2 LQKENI. The CDR3 has 12 residues. This chain's CDR3 is CASSPQGLEAFF. CDR3 nucleotide sequence: TGTGCCAGCTCACCACAGGGCCTTGAAGCTTTCTTT. Full variable domain (missing parts from reference TRBV18 and TRBJ1-1): NAGVMQNPRHLVRRRGQEARLRCSPMKGHSHVYWYRQLPEEGLKFMVYLQKENIIDESGMPKERFSAEFPKEGPSILRIQQVVRGDSAAYFCASSPQGLEAFFGQGTRLTVV.

V gene TRBV28 combines with J gene TRBJ1-1, with 7 bases fitting TRBD1. Unmatched junction bases numbered 12, after V lost 5 bases and J lost 6 bases. The CDR3 is 15 residues long. Per the germline V gene, CDR1 is MDHEN and CDR2 is SYDVKM. The CDR3 reads CASSIQGDKNSEAFF. For the CDR3, the DNA is TGTGCCAGCAGTATTCAGGGGGACAAAAACTCTGAAGCTTTCTTT.

The chain links TRBV3-1 (or the pseudogene TRBV3-2) to TRBJ2-5, with D perhaps matching TRBD1 or TRBD2 (5 bases each). Trimming shortened V by 4 bases and J by 2 bases, and 11 bases separated the two germline ends. The CDR3 is 14 residues long. Germline lookup yields CDR1 LGHDT and CDR2 YNNKEL (reference sequence). CDR3 coding DNA: TGTGCCAGCAGCCCAGGGACGGCGCAAGAGACCCAGTACTTC. It codes for CASSPGTAQETQYF.

This chain links TRBV2 with TRBJ1-5; D possibly corresponds to TRBD1 (6 bases). Trimming removed 6 bases from V and 4 bases from J, with 16 bases in between. Germline V gives CDR1 SNHLY, CDR2 FYNNEI. This CDR3 comprises 15 residues. The DNA for the CDR3 is TGTGCCAGCAGGTTGGAGCGGACAGAAAATCAGCCCCAGCATTTT. As protein: CASRLERTENQPQHF. Based on the CDR3 plus reference TRBV2 and TRBJ1-5, the full variable domain is EPEVTQTPSHQVTQMGQEVILRCVPISNHLYFYWYRQILGQKVEFLVSFYNNEISEKSEIFDDQFSVERPDGSNFTLKIRSTKLEDSAMYFCASRLERTENQPQHFGDGTRLSIL.

This rearrangement joins TRBV28 to TRBJ2-1; the match to TRBD1 covers 10 bases. Germline trimming cut 9 bases from V and 6 bases from J; bases unmatched to any gene: 8. CDR1 and CDR2 (germline): MDHEN, SYDVKM. There are 14 residues in the CDR3. CDR3 coding DNA: TGTGCCAGTACCAGACAGGGGGCGTTCAATGAGCAGTTCTTC. Encoded protein: CASTRQGAFNEQFF. Full variable domain (outside the CDR3, taken from reference TRBV28 and TRBJ2-1): DVKVTQSSRYLVKRTGEKVFLECVQDMDHENMFWYRQDPGLGLRLIYFSYDVKMKEKGDIPEGYSVSREKKERFSLILESASTNQTSMYLCASTRQGAFNEQFFGPGTRLTVL.

This clone has a single count. This chain uses TRBV2 with TRBJ2-7, with unresolved D. This CDR3 comprises 11 residues. V lost 4 bases and J lost 3, with 4 bases in between. Germline assignment: CDR1 SNHLY and CDR2 FYNNEI. The CDR3 protein is CASSADYEQYF. CDR3 sequence (DNA): TGTGCCAGCAGTGCCGACTACGAGCAGTACTTC.

The gene calls are TRBV6-5 and TRBJ1-1; D uncertain. The length of the CDR3 is 16 residues. Between the trimmed V and J ends, which lost 1 base and 1 base, there was a span of 13 bases. In germline, CDR1 is MNHEY, CDR2 SVGAGI. The CDR3 region is CASSYFGVGKNTEAFF. The CDR3 DNA is TGTGCCAGCAGTTACTTCGGGGTAGGGAAGAACACTGAAGCTTTCTTT.

A word on this clone: The junction and the germline gene differ at one end; a read error may be behind it. This chain uses TRBV2 with TRBJ1-3, with D possibly being TRBD1 (5 bases). Germline V gives CDR1 SNHLY, CDR2 FYNNEI. The CDR3 has 13 residues. The CDR3 loop is CASSDREESGSHF. Written as DNA, the CDR3 is TGTGCCAGCAGTGATAGAGAGGAATCAGGGTCGCATTTT.

The chain couples TRBV28 to TRBJ2-7; D ambiguous. The germline gives CDR1 MDHEN, CDR2 SYDVKM. The V and J ends lost 8 bases and 5 bases respectively, with 7 bases between them. The CDR3 loop spans 10 amino acids. CDR3 DNA: TGTGCCAGCGGGCAGAACGAGCAGTACTTC. It is translated as CASGQNEQYF.

The chain uses TRBV15 and TRBJ2-1, with no clear D. The V end lost 0 bases, the J end lost 2 bases, and 14 bases lay between the germline ends. Germline V gives CDR1 LNHNV, CDR2 YYDKDF (reference sequence). This CDR3 is 17 amino acids long. The CDR3 protein is CATSRENMALTYNEQFF. For the CDR3, the DNA is TGTGCCACCAGCAGAGAAAACATGGCCCTGACCTACAATGAGCAGTTCTTC.

The chain carries TRBV2 and TRBJ2-1, with D unclear. Germline-derived CDR1 and CDR2 are SNHLY and FYNNEI. Trimming shortened V by 6 bases and J by 4 bases, and 7 bases separated the two germline ends. This CDR3 region has 12 residues. The DNA of the CDR3 is TGTGCCAGCAGAGAGCTATACAATGAGCAGTTCTTC. Translated, it gives CASRELYNEQFF.

The genes are TRBV27 and TRBJ1-4, with a tentative D call TRBD1 (5 bases). CDR1 MNHEY and CDR2 SMNVEV come from the germline V gene (reference sequence). There are 16 residues in the CDR3. Deletions cut 3 bases from V and 0 bases from J, with 11 bases between. Written as DNA, the CDR3 is TGTGCCAGCAGTTTGGGTCCGGGGGCAACTAATGAAAAACTGTTTTTT. This encodes CASSLGPGATNEKLFF. The full variable domain, completed using reference TRBV27 and TRBJ1-4, is EAQVTQNPRYLITVTGKKLTVTCSQNMNHEYMSWYRQDPGLGLRQIYYSMNVEVTDKGDVPEGYKVSRKEKRNFPLILESPSPNQTSLYFCASSLGPGATNEKLFFGSGTQLSVL.

This chain connects TRBV12-5 to TRBJ1-1, with TRBD1 matching over 7 bases. The junction had 8 bases not matched to a gene; V was cut back by 8 bases and J by 5 bases. The germline gives CDR1 LGHNT, CDR2 FRNRAP. This CDR3 has 13 amino acids. The CDR3 nucleotides read TGTGCTAGTATAGGGGGCCAGGGGACTGAAGCTTTCTTT. This encodes CASIGGQGTEAFF.

This chain uses TRBV15 with TRBJ2-3; tentative D call: TRBD1 (6 bases). Germline CDR1 LNHNV, CDR2 YYDKDF (reference sequence). CDR3 length equals 16 residues. V dropped 4 bases and J dropped 2 bases, with 16 bases sitting between them. The CDR3 region has the DNA TGTGCCACCAGCATTAAGGCCAGGGGAAACACAGATACGCAGTATTTT. Residues: CATSIKARGNTDTQYF.